This TCR beta chain was sequenced during a study of beta chain features in type 1 diabetes. Study results and limitations: Type 1 diabetes patients had VDJ junctions that carried fewer insertions and more deletions. Any HLA type influence on TCRB rearrangement was left unresolved here. When cDNA is sequenced, cells with high TCR expression could be over-represented.

The entirety of the isolated RNA underwent reverse transcription, so expressed TCRB transcripts were sequenced. The protocol was immunoSEQ multiplex PCR, while the TCRdb copy is restricted to in-frame clones and leaves out a portion. The sample carries about 42,000 clones, roughly 45% recorded once. This CDR3 is built from 16 residues. The germline gives CDR1 SGHTA, CDR2 FQGTGA. V shed 0 bases and J 6 bases; nucleotides not matched to a gene: 6. CD45RO/CCR7/CD25/CD127/CD95/CD27 separated CD4+ naive, central memory, regulatory and stem cell-like memory cells by sorting. To note about this clone: The antigen remains undetermined.

The chain uses TRBV7-3 and TRBJ2-3; 10 bases fit TRBD2. The sequencing sample was made of stem cell memory CD4+ T cells from blood. The TCR comes from a woman aged 25 to 39 in good health. This chain's CDR3 is CASSLTPSGRYDTQYF. DNA for the CDR3: TGTGCCAGCAGCTTAACGCCTAGCGGGAGATATGATACGCAGTATTTT. The full variable domain, its missing parts supplied by reference TRBV7-3 and TRBJ2-3, is GAGVSQTPSNKVTEKGKYVELRCDPISGHTALYWYRQSLGQGPEFLIYFQGTGAADDSGLPNDRFFAVRPEGSVSTLKIQRTERGDSAVYLCASSLTPSGRYDTQYFGPGTRLTVL.